Shown below are 19 T cell receptor gamma chains from a single sample sequenced in a study of gamma delta lymphoproliferative disorders and STAT genes. The receptor sequences were amplified from genomic DNA of peripheral blood mononuclear cells. TCRdb redid the clone calls on the multiplex PCR reads with CATT. The sample holds about 3,000 gamma-chain clones, roughly 8.2% seen once. Sequencing input: blood. These receptors were collected from a human donor in good health.

This clone rates as medium-sized (0.01 to 0.1%). The V and J genes are TRGV2 and TRGJP1. TCRdb carries no J gene annotation; the J gene was assigned here by matching the DNA with germline. The CDR3 covers 15 residues. The germline gives CDR1 EGSNGY, CDR2 YDSYNSKV. V was pared by 0 bases and J by 4 bases, with 5 bases of the junction left unmatched. The CDR3 coding sequence is TGTGCCACCTGGGACGGGCATGGCACTGGTTGGTTCAAGATATTT. It translates to CATWDGHGTGWFKIF.

This clone rates as medium-sized. The V call is TRGV10, the J call TRGJP1. No J segment appears in TCRdb, so it was assigned here by matching the sequence to germline. TRGV10 is flagged as an ORF with uncertain function. The V gene end was trimmed by 7 bases and the J gene end by 9 bases; junction bases not matched to a gene: 9. The CDR3 sequence is 13 residues long. Here the CDR3 reads CAAWSFRSWFKIF. Written as DNA, the CDR3 is TGTGCTGCGTGGTCGTTCCGGAGTTGGTTCAAGATATTT.

This clone was seen only a few times. V is TRGV11 and J is TRGJP1. The J gene, left out of TCRdb, was set here by checking the DNA against germline. TRGV11 is an ORF, and what it does is uncertain. V gave up 3 bases and J gave up 2 bases; unmatched junction bases: 3. The CDR3 extends over 15 amino acids. For the CDR3, the DNA is TGTGCCTGCTGGATTAGGACCACCACTGGTTGGTTCAAGATATTT. Translation gives CACWIRTTTGWFKIF.

Within the sample, this clone is medium-sized. The same CDR3 also results from other DNA sequences found in this sample. The chain recombines TRGV2 with TRGJ1 or TRGJ2. TCRdb does not report a J gene; here it was assigned by matching the DNA to germline references. In germline, CDR1 is EGSNGY, CDR2 YDSYNSKV. The ends lost 1 base at V and 12 bases at J; junction bases unmatched: 6. This CDR3 comprises 11 residues. CDR3 nucleotides: TGTGCCACCTGGGACGGAAGGGGGAAACTCTTT. It encodes CATWDGRGKLF.

This clone qualifies as medium-sized. The CDR3 DNA sequence: TGTGCCACCTGGGATAGGTCCACTGGTTGGTTCAAGATATTT. Protein: CATWDRSTGWFKIF. V and J are TRGV8 and TRGJP1. The J gene was missing in TCRdb and was found by matching the end of the DNA to germline. CDR3 size: 14 residues. V gave up 0 bases and J gave up 3 bases; unmatched junction bases: 1. Germline loops: CDR1 VENAVY, CDR2 YDSYNSRV.

About this clone itself: A much larger clone lies a single base off, so this may be a read error. Other DNA sequences in the sample encode the same CDR3. The rearrangement links TRGV10 to TRGJ1 or TRGJ2. Because TCRdb records no J gene, it was assigned here through a match of the DNA to germline. TRGV10 is classed as an ORF, of uncertain function. CDR3 size: 13 residues. V shed 8 bases and J 3 bases; nucleotides not matched to a gene: 8. CDR3 sequence: CAAWDTLYYKKLF. The CDR3 DNA reads TGTGCTGCGTGGGATACACTTTATTATAAGAAACTCTTT.

By frequency in the sample, this clone is medium-sized. The DNA of the CDR3 is TGTGCCACCTGGGGGGTTTATTATAAGAAACTCTTT. It translates to CATWGVYYKKLF. The chain joins TRGV8 to TRGJ1 or TRGJ2. No J gene is reported in TCRdb; it was inferred here by comparing the DNA with germline. The junction had 4 bases not matched to a gene; V was cut back by 5 bases and J by 3 bases. The germline V gene encodes CDR1 VENAVY and CDR2 YDSYNSRV. The CDR3 is 12 residues long.

The table lists this clone with many counts. This sequence joins TRGV9 and TRGJ1 or TRGJ2. In the absence of a J gene in TCRdb, the DNA was matched to germline to assign it here. This CDR3 has 15 residues. Looked up from germline, CDR1 is GITISATS and CDR2 is ISYDGTV (reference sequence). The trim removed 4 bases at V and 0 bases at J, leaving 9 bases unmatched. The CDR3 DNA reads TGTGCCTTGTGGGACCTCGGAAGGAATTATTATAAGAAACTCTTT. Translation gives CALWDLGRNYYKKLF.

This clone ranks as medium-sized. The chain employs TRGV2 and TRGJ1 or TRGJ2. Since TCRdb gives no J gene, matching the DNA to germline was used here to assign it. Unmatched junction bases numbered 9, after V lost 1 base and J lost 0 bases. The CDR3 is made up of 16 amino acids. Germline values: CDR1 EGSNGY, CDR2 YDSYNSKV. The CDR3: CATWDGLNVNYYKKLF. DNA for the CDR3: TGTGCCACCTGGGACGGACTTAATGTGAATTATTATAAGAAACTCTTT.

This rearrangement joins TRGV9 to TRGJ1 or TRGJ2. Because TCRdb records no J gene, it was assigned here through a match of the DNA to germline. The CDR3 extends over 15 amino acids. Germline lookup yields CDR1 GITISATS and CDR2 ISYDGTV (reference sequence). V shed 2 bases, J shed 5 bases, and the junction held 12 bases outside the gene matches. For the CDR3, the DNA is TGTGCCTTGTGGGAGGGGGGGGGTAAGGATTATAAGAAACTCTTT. It encodes CALWEGGGKDYKKLF.

This sequence joins TRGV4 and TRGJ1 or TRGJ2. No J gene was available from TCRdb, and it was assigned here by a germline match of the DNA. The CDR3 consists of 10 residues. V lost 6 bases, J lost 4 bases, and 0 bases stayed unmatched. In germline, CDR1 is EGSTGY, CDR2 YDSYTSSV. The CDR3 here is CATWYYKKLF. CDR3 bases: TGTGCCACCTGGTATTATAAGAAACTCTTT.

In this sample, this clone is medium-sized. This chain links TRGV3 with TRGJP1. The J gene is absent in TCRdb and was assigned here via DNA matching to germline. Looked up from germline, CDR1 is VTNTFY and CDR2 is YDVSTARD (reference sequence). V lost 0 bases to trimming and J lost 6 bases; unmatched junction nucleotides: 1. The CDR3 is 13 residues long. DNA for the CDR3: TGTGCCACCTGGGACAGGCCTGGTTGGTTCAAGATATTT. The encoded protein is CATWDRPGWFKIF.

This clone was picked up one time. The CDR3 DNA reads as TGTGCCACCTGGGATAGGATTGTCACTGGTTGGTTCAAGATATTT. Residues: CATWDRIVTGWFKIF. The chain couples TRGV8 to TRGJP1. TCRdb records no J gene; here it was assigned by comparing the DNA to germline. After removal of 0 bases from V and 4 bases from J, the junction contained 5 bases not matched to a gene. The CDR3 is 15 amino acids. Germline assignment: CDR1 VENAVY and CDR2 YDSYNSRV.

This clone is labeled medium-sized. The chain links TRGV2 to TRGJP2. TCRdb gives no J gene; it was assigned here by matching the DNA to germline. The CDR3 runs 15 residues. Trimming took 1 base from V and 3 from J; bases not matched to a gene: 5. The germline gives CDR1 EGSNGY, CDR2 YDSYNSKV. In DNA form, the CDR3 reads TGTGCCACCTGGGACGGCCGGTGTAGTGATTGGATCAAGACGTTT. Encoded protein: CATWDGRCSDWIKTF.

V is TRGV10 and J is TRGJP1. As TCRdb names no J gene, one was assigned here on the basis of a DNA match to germline. TRGV10 is marked as an open reading frame, function uncertain. The CDR3 consists of 16 residues. Germline trimming cut 8 bases from V and 1 base from J; bases unmatched to any gene: 11. The CDR3 sequence: CAAWDLFCTTGWFKIF. The CDR3 coding sequence is TGTGCTGCGTGGGATTTATTTTGTACCACTGGTTGGTTCAAGATATTT.

This clone is deemed medium-sized. CDR3 DNA sequence: TGTGCCACCTGGGACGGGCATCCGTGGGGGGATTATAAGAAACTCTTT. As protein: CATWDGHPWGDYKKLF. The chain recombines TRGV2 with TRGJ1 or TRGJ2. TCRdb lists no J gene, so it was determined here by aligning the DNA to germline. The CDR3 runs 16 residues. Germline lookup yields CDR1 EGSNGY and CDR2 YDSYNSKV. After removal of 0 bases from V and 5 bases from J, the junction contained 13 bases not matched to a gene.

By share, this clone ranks as medium-sized. The chain uses TRGV2 and TRGJP1. No J segment appears in TCRdb, so it was assigned here by matching the sequence to germline. Trimming took 0 bases from V and 2 from J; bases not matched to a gene: 3. CDR1 EGSNGY and CDR2 YDSYNSKV come from the germline V gene. The CDR3 is 15 amino acids. The DNA for the CDR3 is TGTGCCACCTGGGACGGGCGAACCACTGGTTGGTTCAAGATATTT. Translation: CATWDGRTTGWFKIF.

This clone is medium-sized in the sample. The J gene is TRGJP1, the V gene TRGV8. TCRdb lists no J gene, so it was determined here by aligning the DNA to germline. The CDR3 totals 14 residues. CDR1 and CDR2 (germline): VENAVY, YDSYNSRV. V gave up 3 bases and J gave up 4 bases; unmatched junction bases: 5. CDR3 DNA: TGTGCCACCTGGGATGGGATCACTGGTTGGTTCAAGATATTT. Translated, it gives CATWDGITGWFKIF.

This clone was seen a few times. Given a far larger clone just one base away, this is likely a sequencing read error. This specimen includes other DNA sequences encoding the same CDR3. The chain uses TRGV10 and TRGJ1 or TRGJ2. No J segment appears in TCRdb, so it was assigned here by matching the sequence to germline. TRGV10 is assigned to the ORF class and has an uncertain function. The CDR3 covers 9 residues. CDR3 DNA sequence: TGTGCCGCGTGGGATGAGAAACTCTTT. It encodes CAAWDEKLF.